This T cell receptor beta chain was sequenced for a study of blood T cell repertoires in COVID-19. As for the study in general: The samples span acute and convalescent COVID-19 from the United States, Italy and Spain. PBMCs, B-cell-depleted T cells, or T cells provided the cDNA or gDNA that made up the material.

This CDR3 is 15 amino acids long. V lost 2 bases and J 2 bases, leaving 10 bases between the germline ends. Germline CDR1 reads LNHDA; CDR2 reads SQIVND (reference sequence). Profiling relied on immunoSEQ multiplex PCR, and the TCRdb table lists in-frame clones only, not all of them. The table records fewer than 180,000 clones, 84% of them present only once. This clone has more than one count but fewer than ten. The rearrangement uses TRBV19 and TRBJ1-5; no reliable D call. This TCR was recovered from an older man with acute or convalescent COVID-19. Input material: peripheral blood. The CDR3 DNA reads TGTGCCAGTAGTATACGCCCGAGGGGCAATCAGCCCCAGCATTTT. Translated, it gives CASSIRPRGNQPQHF.